One sample yielded the 2 T cell receptor beta chains listed below, sequenced in a study of blood T cells in healthy people across ages. The use of a sample-barcoded 5' primer and a J-beta primer mix characterized a second PCR of about 6 to 11 cycles. MiXCR, applied by TCRdb to the 5' RACE reads, yields one record per CDR3 protein. Of more than 550,000 distinct CDR3 sequences listed, about 20% are singletons. The sequenced sample consisted of blood. These receptors originate from a man between 65 and 85 years old in good health.

This clonotype was observed a few times. The V call is TRBV20-1, the J call TRBJ1-1; the D is unclear. V lost 2 bases and J lost 1, with 20 bases in between. CDR1 and CDR2 from the germline V gene are DFQATT and SNEGSKA (reference sequence). CDR3 length: 17 residues. For the CDR3, the DNA is TGCAGTGCTAGACAAGACGGACGTAGGAAGGGGAACACTGAAGCTTTCTTT. Protein product: CSARQDGRRKGNTEAFF.

This clonotype was detected ten times or more. The rearrangement links TRBV29-1 to TRBJ1-2; 8 bases line up with TRBD1. With V trimmed by 6 bases and J by 4 bases, 1 base remained unmatched. CDR1 is SQVTM, CDR2 ANQGSEA, per germline. This CDR3 has 11 amino acids. Written as DNA, the CDR3 is TGCAGCGTCGGGACAGGCTATGGCTACACCTTC. Translation: CSVGTGYGYTF.